These 20 T cell receptor beta chains were all obtained from the same sample, sequenced in a study of radiation and T cells in renal cell carcinoma. As to time point: baseline pretreatment blood. As to treatment: 15 Gy SBRT to primary tumor, nephrectomy 4 weeks later. Profiled with immunoSEQ multiplex PCR; TCRdb holds only in-frame clones, not every one. The table has about 140,000 clones, around four fifths seen once. The input for sequencing was blood, taken from a patient whose treatment included radiotherapy and nephrectomy. All receptors come from a woman aged 45-65 years with renal cell carcinoma.

The chain employs TRBV11-2 and TRBJ2-7; a weak D match, TRBD1 (5 bases). Trimming pared 5 bases from V and 6 bases from J, leaving 20 bases between. The CDR3 is made up of 15 amino acids. The germline V gene has CDR1 SGHAT and CDR2 FQNNGV. The CDR3 protein is CASSQIKGLRSEQYF. CDR3 in DNA: TGTGCCAGCAGCCAGATCAAGGGGTTAAGATCCGAGCAGTACTTC.

The chain is built from TRBV6-5 and TRBJ2-1; maybe TRBD2 (5 bases). The CDR3 contains 13 residues. The V end was cut by 7 bases, the J end by 4 bases, with 11 bases between. The germline V gene has CDR1 MNHEY and CDR2 SVGAGI. CDR3 sequence (DNA): TGTGCCAGCAAACTCGGGATGTACAATGAGCAGTTCTTC. Translated, it gives CASKLGMYNEQFF.

V and J are TRBV5-1 and TRBJ2-3; 9 positions match TRBD1. The CDR3 covers 15 residues. Germline V gene sequence: CDR1 SGHRS, CDR2 YFSETQ. V lost 3 bases, J lost 0 bases, and 2 bases stayed unmatched. CDR3 DNA sequence: TGCGCCAGCAGCTGGACAGGGGTAAGCACAGATACGCAGTATTTT. This sequence encodes CASSWTGVSTDTQYF.

This chain connects TRBV18 to TRBJ1-4; no definite D call. The CDR3 length is 14 residues. The ends were cut back, 2 bases at V and 4 bases at J, with 8 bases in the middle. Germline lookup yields CDR1 KGHSH and CDR2 LQKENI. CDR3 region: CASSPNSLNEKLFF. The CDR3 nucleotides read TGTGCCAGCTCACCAAACAGCCTTAATGAAAAACTGTTTTTT.

The chain recombines TRBV2 with TRBJ2-5; unclear D gene. The CDR3 consists of 11 residues. Trimming stripped 7 bases from V and 7 bases from J, with 10 bases between. The germline gives CDR1 SNHLY, CDR2 FYNNEI. The CDR3 nucleotides read TGTGCCAGCATGTTCGAAAGGACCCAGTACTTC. This sequence encodes CASMFERTQYF.

The chain couples TRBV11-2 to TRBJ1-1, with a tentative D call TRBD1 (5 bases). CDR1 SGHAT and CDR2 FQNNGV come from the germline V gene. V lost 6 bases and J 5 bases, leaving 13 bases between the germline ends. The CDR3 runs 13 residues. Written as DNA, the CDR3 is TGTGCCAGCAGTTCGGGGCCGAGGACTGAAGCTTTCTTT. Protein sequence: CASSSGPRTEAFF.

In its sample, this clone was seen once. J is TRBJ1-2 and V is TRBV18; the D is unclear. The V gene's germline CDR1 is KGHSH and CDR2 LQKENI. V was pared by 3 bases and J by 7 bases, with 21 bases between. The CDR3 has 16 residues. CDR3 loop: CASSPQSSASGVGYTF. CDR3 sequence (DNA): TGTGCCAGCTCACCCCAAAGCTCAGCGTCCGGAGTTGGCTACACCTTC. Supplemented by reference TRBV18 and TRBJ1-2, the full variable domain reads NAGVMQNPRHLVRRRGQEARLRCSPMKGHSHVYWYRQLPEEGLKFMVYLQKENIIDESGMPKERFSAEFPKEGPSILRIQQVVRGDSAAYFCASSPQSSASGVGYTFGSGTRLTVV.

The chain is built from TRBV5-1 and TRBJ1-2, with 9 bases matching TRBD1. Per germline, CDR1 SGHRS and CDR2 YFSETQ. CDR3 length: 14 residues. V was clipped by 4 bases and J by 10 bases; unmatched bases: 11. CDR3 bases: TGCGCCAGCAGCCGGATCGGGACAGGGAAGGACTACACCTTC. Protein sequence: CASSRIGTGKDYTF.

This clone was found a few times. This chain links TRBV19 with TRBJ1-6; 7 bases are a match to TRBD1. The CDR3 is made up of 14 amino acids. The germline V gene has CDR1 LNHDA and CDR2 SQIVND (reference sequence). J was trimmed by 12 bases and V by 7 bases; bases with no gene match: 12. The CDR3: CASTTTGPLRPLHF. Written as DNA, the CDR3 is TGTGCCAGTACAACGACAGGGCCGTTAAGACCCCTCCACTTT.

V is TRBV7-9 and J is TRBJ2-3; D is ambiguous. There are 14 residues in the CDR3. Per the germline V gene, CDR1 is SEHNR and CDR2 is FQNEAQ (reference sequence). Trimming pared 5 bases from V and 0 bases from J, leaving 9 bases between. CDR3 loop: CASSLAMSTDTQYF. The CDR3 nucleotides read TGTGCCAGCAGCCTCGCCATGAGCACAGATACGCAGTATTTT.

The chain joins TRBV27 to TRBJ1-1; D remains unclear. Per germline, CDR1 MNHEY and CDR2 SMNVEV (reference sequence). Trimming removed 6 bases from V and 1 base from J, with 9 bases in between. This CDR3 has 13 amino acids. CDR3 in DNA: TGTGCCAGCAGCCTGGAGGGGAACACTGAAGCTTTCTTT. Its protein product is CASSLEGNTEAFF.

The rearrangement uses TRBV15 and TRBJ2-1; TRBD1 or TRBD2 may be the D gene (5 bases each). CDR1 is LNHNV and CDR2 is YYDKDF in the germline V gene (reference sequence). The CDR3 spans 12 residues. Trimming pared 5 bases from V and 16 bases from J, leaving 18 bases between. The CDR3 is CATSVRLRDPFF. The CDR3, as DNA: TGTGCCACCAGCGTCAGACTCCGGGACCCATTCTTC.

This sequence joins TRBV7-2 and TRBJ1-2, with D uncertain. The germline V and J ends were trimmed by 5 bases and 5 bases, with 12 bases remaining between them. The CDR3 is 13 residues long. Per the germline V gene, CDR1 is SGHTA and CDR2 is FQGNSA. DNA of the CDR3: TGTGCCAGCAGCGACGGCGTAAGTTATGGCTACACCTTC. It yields the protein CASSDGVSYGYTF.

The chain couples TRBV13 to TRBJ2-2; TRBD1 is a possible D gene (5 bases). CDR1 is PRHDT, CDR2 FYEKMQ, per germline (reference sequence). The CDR3 consists of 14 residues. Trimming removed 5 bases from V and 6 bases from J, with 13 bases in between. The CDR3 region is CASSRDRVPGELFF. The CDR3 DNA reads TGTGCCAGCAGCCGAGACAGAGTCCCCGGGGAGCTGTTTTTT.

The chain is built from TRBV28 and TRBJ2-3; 8 bases map to TRBD1. The germline V gene has CDR1 MDHEN and CDR2 SYDVKM. CDR3 length: 15 amino acids. Trimming took 3 bases from V and 4 from J; bases not matched to a gene: 6. This CDR3 is CASSFLRQGSDTQYF. The CDR3 region has the DNA TGTGCCAGCAGTTTTTTGAGACAGGGGTCAGATACGCAGTATTTT.

The CDR3 loop reads CASSSGTLTYEQYF. CDR3 nucleotide sequence: TGTGCCAGCAGTTCCGGGACACTCACCTACGAGCAGTACTTC. The rearrangement joins TRBV28 to TRBJ2-7; D perhaps matches TRBD1 (6 bases). CDR1 is MDHEN, CDR2 SYDVKM, per germline. V shed 4 bases and J shed 2 bases, with 12 bases lying between them. The CDR3 is 14 residues long.

The gene calls are TRBV7-2 and TRBJ2-7; 10 nucleotides match TRBD2. The germline CDR1 and CDR2 sequences are SGHTA and FQGNSA. The trim removed 3 bases at V and 2 bases at J, leaving 4 bases unmatched. The CDR3 extends over 15 amino acids. The chain's CDR3 is CASSLSSGSTYEQYF. The DNA of the CDR3 is TGTGCCAGCAGCTTGTCTAGCGGGAGCACCTACGAGCAGTACTTC.

The chain combines TRBV9 with TRBJ1-1; TRBD1 might be the D (6 bases). Looked up from germline, CDR1 is SGDLS and CDR2 is YYNGEE. The CDR3 sequence is 15 residues long. The ends were cut back, 4 bases at V and 0 bases at J, with 13 bases in the middle. The CDR3 reads CASSPPGQMNTEAFF. DNA for the CDR3: TGTGCCAGCAGCCCTCCGGGACAAATGAACACTGAAGCTTTCTTT.

This clone occurred once. J is TRBJ2-1 and V is TRBV11-3; 8 nucleotides align to TRBD1. The CDR3 loop spans 14 amino acids. V dropped 1 base and J dropped 9; count of bases not matched to a gene: 5. The germline V gene has CDR1 SGHNT and CDR2 YENEEA. The CDR3 is CASSLGGQGGEQFF. CDR3 DNA sequence: TGTGCCAGCAGCTTAGGAGGACAGGGAGGTGAGCAGTTCTTC. The complete variable domain, with remaining parts taken from reference TRBV11-3 and TRBJ2-1, reads EAGVVQSPRYKIIEKKQPVAFWCNPISGHNTLYWYLQNLGQGPELLIRYENEEAVDDSQLPKDRFSAERLKGVDSTLKIQPAELGDSAVYLCASSLGGQGGEQFFGPGTRLTVL.

The rearrangement joins TRBV5-1 to TRBJ1-2, with 7 bases lining up with TRBD1. The CDR3 consists of 17 residues. Looked up from germline, CDR1 is SGHRS and CDR2 is YFSETQ. V shed 2 bases, J shed 0 bases, and the junction held 10 bases outside the gene matches. The CDR3 region is CASSLSGTAASNYGYTF. The CDR3 nucleotides read TGCGCCAGCAGCTTATCCGGGACAGCCGCCTCTAACTATGGCTACACCTTC.